The TCR beta chain described here comes from a study of graft-versus-host responses after intestinal transplantation. Germline-derived CDR1 and CDR2 are MGHDK and SYGVNS. The CDR3 has 14 amino acids. The V segment lost 5 bases and the J segment 4 bases; nucleotides outside the gene matches: 5. Findings of the study overall: With peak circulating GvH clone levels came an association with early post-transplant HvG declines. GvH clones appeared in recipient marrow, some first in ileum or blood. Patients who carried graft-donor T cell macrochimerism also had high graft-versus-host to host-versus-graft clonal ratios in their allografts.

Regarding this clone: Its antigen remains unidentified.

Sequenced by immunoSEQ multiplex PCR; TCRdb stores in-frame clones only, minus some. The data show some 100,000 clones, 85% to 95% seen once. The material sequenced was unstimulated CD8+ T cells sorted from spleen or lymph node cells, taken before transplant. This TCR was recovered from a human donor who was the organ donor for an intestinal transplant. The genes are TRBV25-1 and TRBJ2-1; 7 bases are a match to TRBD1. For the CDR3, the DNA is TGTGCCAGCAGTTTCCCGGGACAGTACAATGAGCAGTTCTTC. Its protein is CASSFPGQYNEQFF.